This T cell receptor beta chain derives from a study of T cells in Graves' hyperthyroidism and ophthalmopathy. Germline lookup yields CDR1 LGHDT and CDR2 YNNKEL (reference sequence). Trimming left V 1 base short and J 0 bases short, with 4 bases between. This CDR3 has 14 residues. This clonotype was counted ten times or more. What was amplified from RNA transcripts were TCR beta CDR3 regions. The HTBI primer set was used in a first-round RT-PCR of the TCR CDR3. TCRdb redid the calling of the multiplex PCR reads with MiXCR, one entry per CDR3 protein. The sample lists around 620,000 distinct CDR3 sequences, 35% to 55% seen once, with 15% to 20% in the top ten.

Sequencing was carried out using peripheral blood or thyroid tissue (not recorded which). The chain joins TRBV3-1 to TRBJ1-5; D unclear. The origin of this receptor is an adult woman with Graves' disease, either hyperthyroidism or ophthalmopathy (not recorded which). The CDR3 DNA reads TGTGCCAGCAGCCAAGCAAATAGCAATCAGCCCCAGCATTTT. As protein: CASSQANSNQPQHF.